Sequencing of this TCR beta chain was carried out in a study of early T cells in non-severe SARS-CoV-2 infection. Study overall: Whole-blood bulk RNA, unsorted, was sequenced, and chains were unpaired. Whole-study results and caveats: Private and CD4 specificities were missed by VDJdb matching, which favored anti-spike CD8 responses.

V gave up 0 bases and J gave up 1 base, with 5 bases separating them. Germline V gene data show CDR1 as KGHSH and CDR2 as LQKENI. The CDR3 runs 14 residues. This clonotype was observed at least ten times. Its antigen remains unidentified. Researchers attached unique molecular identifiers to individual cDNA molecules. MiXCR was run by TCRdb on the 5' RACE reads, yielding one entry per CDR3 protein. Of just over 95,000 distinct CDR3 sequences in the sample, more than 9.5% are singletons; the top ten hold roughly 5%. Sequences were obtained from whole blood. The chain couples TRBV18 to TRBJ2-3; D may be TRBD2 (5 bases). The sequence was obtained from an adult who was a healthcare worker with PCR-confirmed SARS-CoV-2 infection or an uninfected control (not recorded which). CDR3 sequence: CASSPPGGTDTQYF. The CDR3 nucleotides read TGTGCCAGCTCACCACCCGGGGGCACAGATACGCAGTATTTT.